One and the same sample provided the 21 T cell receptor beta chains below, sequenced in a study of T-cell reconstitution after alpha-beta-depleted transplantation in children. Unique molecular identifiers were incorporated when the TCRbeta library was constructed. From the PCR reads, TCRdb called clonotypes with MiXCR, one entry per CDR3 protein. The sample carries a few hundred thousand distinct CDR3 sequences, roughly 9.1% recorded once. Sequencing used PBMCs, obtained before TCRalphabeta/CD19-depleted stem cell transplant. These receptors came from a boy under three years old with acute myeloid leukemia, due to receive a stem cell transplant.

This clonotype was observed at least ten times. This chain connects TRBV29-1 to TRBJ2-1; 7 positions agree with TRBD2. V dropped 6 bases and J dropped 1; count of bases not matched to a gene: 9. There are 15 residues in the CDR3. Germline V lookup: CDR1 SQVTM, CDR2 ANQGSEA. The CDR3 protein is CSVHPRGGSYNEQFF. CDR3 coding DNA: TGCAGCGTCCACCCGCGGGGAGGGTCCTACAATGAGCAGTTCTTC.

This clonotype came up many times. This rearrangement joins TRBV9 to TRBJ2-1, with 11 bases identical to TRBD2. Losses at the gene ends were 0 bases for V and 5 bases for J; bases not matched to a gene: 4. CDR1 is SGDLS and CDR2 is YYNGEE in the germline V gene. The CDR3 totals 16 residues. The CDR3 is CASSVATGLADNEQFF. DNA for the CDR3: TGTGCCAGCAGCGTAGCCACGGGACTAGCGGACAATGAGCAGTTCTTC.

This clonotype was detected ten times or more. V gene TRBV6-5 combines with J gene TRBJ2-1, with 9 bases fitting TRBD2. The V and J ends lost 5 bases and 0 bases, in that order; junction bases with no gene match: 5. The CDR3 consists of 16 residues. Germline V gene data show CDR1 as MNHEY and CDR2 as SVGAGI. CDR3 amino acids: CASSPYSGSSYNEQFF. As DNA, the CDR3 is TGTGCCAGCAGTCCCTATAGCGGGAGCTCCTACAATGAGCAGTTCTTC.

This clonotype was observed at least ten times. The CDR3 nucleotides are TGTGCCAGCAGCCCAACTGGGTGGACAGGGGGCGGAGAGACCCAGTACTTC. Protein sequence: CASSPTGWTGGGETQYF. The gene calls are TRBV7-3 and TRBJ2-5; 11 bases are a match to TRBD1. With 5 bases clipped from V and 4 bases from J, the junction kept 12 bases outside the gene matches. CDR3 length: 17 amino acids. Germline CDR1 SGHTA, CDR2 FQGTGA.

This clonotype was seen at least ten times. This chain links TRBV20-1 with TRBJ1-1; D is perhaps TRBD1 (5 bases). Germline CDR1 DFQATT, CDR2 SNEGSKA (reference sequence). The V end lost 5 bases, the J end lost 4 bases, and 14 bases lay between the germline ends. The CDR3 spans 13 residues. The CDR3: CSARDLDGTEAFF. The CDR3 bases are TGCAGTGCTCGGGACCTGGACGGCACTGAAGCTTTCTTT.

The V call is TRBV18, the J call TRBJ2-7; D may match TRBD1 or TRBD2 (5 bases each). Germline V CDR1 and CDR2: KGHSH, LQKENI. V was shortened by 1 base and J by 1 base, with 8 bases between the two germline ends. The CDR3 has 14 residues. The CDR3 loop is CASSPRGKSYEQYF. The CDR3 DNA reads as TGTGCCAGCTCACCACGGGGGAAGTCCTACGAGCAGTACTTC.

In its sample, this clonotype was seen many times. This chain uses TRBV7-6 with TRBJ2-5; TRBD2 agrees at 11 bases. Per the germline V gene, CDR1 is SGHVS and CDR2 is FNYEAQ. The CDR3 sequence is 16 residues long. After removal of 5 bases from V and 1 base from J, the junction contained 6 bases not matched to a gene. Written as DNA, the CDR3 is TGTGCCAGCAGCCCCCTAGCGGGAGGCCCCCAAGAGACCCAGTACTTC. It encodes CASSPLAGGPQETQYF.

This clonotype was detected many times. The gene calls are TRBV7-9 and TRBJ2-5; unclear D gene. The CDR3 sequence is 14 residues long. Germline V gives CDR1 SEHNR, CDR2 FQNEAQ (reference sequence). V was cut by 1 base and J by 2 bases, with 8 bases left in between. CDR3 loop: CASSLVVGQETQYF. CDR3 nucleotide sequence: TGTGCCAGCAGCTTAGTTGTGGGGCAAGAGACCCAGTACTTC.

This clonotype was observed many times. This chain joins TRBV5-1 and TRBJ2-4; 8 bases map to TRBD2. V shed 2 bases and J 8 bases; nucleotides not matched to a gene: 3. The CDR3 contains 13 residues. Germline loops: CDR1 SGHRS, CDR2 YFSETQ. The CDR3 nucleotides are TGCGCCAGCAGCTTAAGCGGGGGTTACATTCAGTACTTC. Protein: CASSLSGGYIQYF.

The rearrangement joins TRBV15 to TRBJ2-7; 9 positions match TRBD2. Trimming took 0 bases from V and 5 from J; bases not matched to a gene: 2. The CDR3 spans 14 residues. The germline V gene encodes CDR1 LNHNV and CDR2 YYDKDF (reference sequence). Written as DNA, the CDR3 is TGTGCCACCAGCAGAGATAGCGGGAGCCACGAGCAGTACTTC. This codes for CATSRDSGSHEQYF. Supplemented by reference TRBV15 and TRBJ2-7, the full variable domain reads DAMVIQNPRYQVTQFGKPVTLSCSQTLNHNVMYWYQQKSSQAPKLLFHYYDKDFNNEADTPDNFQSRRPNTSFCFLDIRSPGLGDTAMYLCATSRDSGSHEQYFGPGTRLTVT.

Many counts were recorded for this clonotype. V usage is TRBV25-1 and J usage is TRBJ2-7, with D tentatively TRBD2 (6 bases). Germline V gives CDR1 MGHDK, CDR2 SYGVNS. The CDR3 is 14 amino acids. V was clipped by 2 bases and J by 13 bases, with 21 bases between them. CDR3 region: CASSEVGAPRGEYF. In DNA, the CDR3 is TGTGCCAGCAGTGAAGTAGGGGCCCCACGCGGGGAATACTTC.

The chain has TRBV10-3 and TRBJ2-1; 7 nucleotides agree with TRBD2. Germline V gene lookup returns CDR1 ENHRY and CDR2 SYGVKD. Trimming removed 4 bases from V and 7 bases from J; junction bases left unmatched: 7. CDR3 length: 14 amino acids. This CDR3 reads CAISVVSGINEQFF. In DNA form, the CDR3 reads TGTGCCATCAGTGTAGTAAGCGGGATTAATGAGCAGTTCTTC.

This clonotype was seen ten or more times. This chain links TRBV7-2 with TRBJ2-5, with a weak D call TRBD1 (5 bases). CDR1 and CDR2 (germline): SGHTA, FQGNSA. The CDR3 covers 12 residues. V was trimmed by 9 bases and J by 4 bases, leaving 12 bases between them. The CDR3 sequence is CARRRQGETQYF. The CDR3 DNA follows: TGTGCCAGACGACGGCAGGGAGAGACCCAGTACTTC.

Comment on this clonotype: A read error may explain this, as a much larger clone is one base away. The chain recombines TRBV28 with TRBJ1-2; unclear D gene. The CDR3 consists of 12 residues. The germline CDR1 and CDR2 sequences are MDHEN and SYDVKM. CDR3: CASSLMTGGYNF. The CDR3 DNA is TGTGCCAGCAGTTTGATGACGGGTGGCTACAACTTC.

For the CDR3, the DNA is TGTGCCAGCACACCTAGCGGGGGGAAGTCGGAGACCCAGTACTTC. This gives the protein CASTPSGGKSETQYF. The gene calls are TRBV9 and TRBJ2-5, with 11 bases lining up with TRBD2. CDR1 SGDLS and CDR2 YYNGEE come from the germline V gene. V was clipped by 6 bases and J by 5 bases; unmatched bases: 9. The CDR3 sequence is 15 residues long.

In this sample, this clonotype turned up many times. The chain employs TRBV5-1 and TRBJ2-5, with 9 bases identical to TRBD1. V gave up 4 bases and J gave up 5 bases; unmatched junction bases: 12. From germline, CDR1 is SGHRS and CDR2 YFSETQ. The CDR3 extends over 16 amino acids. CDR3 protein: CASSGTGTGRFETQYF. The DNA of the CDR3 is TGCGCCAGCAGCGGAACCGGGACAGGGAGGTTTGAGACCCAGTACTTC.

This clonotype appeared a few times. The chain combines TRBV5-6 with TRBJ2-1, with D perhaps assigned TRBD1 or TRBD2 (5 bases each). CDR3 length: 17 residues. Germline CDR1 is SGHDT and CDR2 is YYEEEE. Trimming stripped 0 bases from V and 3 bases from J, with 16 bases between. The CDR3, as DNA: TGTGCCAGCAGCTTGGGAAAGCAGGGACCCTTCTACAATGAGCAGTTCTTC. This gives the protein CASSLGKQGPFYNEQFF. Based on the CDR3 plus reference TRBV5-6 and TRBJ2-1, the full variable domain is DAGVTQSPTHLIKTRGQQVTLRCSPKSGHDTVSWYQQALGQGPQFIFQYYEEEERQRGNFPDRFSGHQFPNYSSELNVNALLLGDSALYLCASSLGKQGPFYNEQFFGPGTRLTVL.

This chain uses TRBV7-2 with TRBJ2-4, with TRBD1 identical over 7 bases. Trimming cost V 6 bases and J 0 bases; bases outside gene matches: 8. The CDR3 is 16 amino acids. Germline CDR1 SGHTA, CDR2 FQGNSA. The CDR3 sequence: CASRKQGLGAKNIQYF. The CDR3 DNA sequence: TGTGCCAGCAGAAAACAGGGGTTAGGAGCCAAAAACATTCAGTACTTC.

To note about this clonotype: This sequence may be a read error, since a much larger clone differs from it by one base. This rearrangement joins TRBV12-3 or TRBV12-4 to TRBJ2-2, with 7 bases lining up with TRBD2. The CDR3 length is 15 residues. CDR3 sequence (DNA): TGTGCCAGCAGTTCTAGCGGTCCGAACACCGGGGAGCCGTTTTTT. Protein product: CASSSSGPNTGEPFF.

The CDR3 spells CASSFYPGTGSEQYF. The DNA of the CDR3 is TGTGCCAGCAGCTTCTACCCCGGGACAGGGAGCGAGCAGTACTTC. The genes are TRBV7-2 and TRBJ2-7; 9 bases agree with TRBD1. The CDR3 consists of 15 residues. Per the germline V gene, CDR1 is SGHTA and CDR2 is FQGNSA. Germline trimming cut 3 bases from V and 6 bases from J; bases unmatched to any gene: 9. Full variable domain (missing parts from reference TRBV7-2 and TRBJ2-7): GAGVSQSPSNKVTEKGKDVELRCDPISGHTALYWYRQSLGQGLEFLIYFQGNSAPDKSGLPSDRFSAERTGGSVSTLTIQRTQQEDSAVYLCASSFYPGTGSEQYFGPGTRLTVT.

The chain carries TRBV20-1 and TRBJ2-7, with TRBD2 matching over 11 bases. CDR1 DFQATT and CDR2 SNEGSKA come from the germline V gene (reference sequence). Trimming cost V 0 bases and J 6 bases; bases outside gene matches: 4. The CDR3 is 14 amino acids. CDR3 DNA sequence: TGCAGTGCTAGAGATAGCGGGAGGGCCACCGAGCAGTACTTC. Amino acids: CSARDSGRATEQYF.